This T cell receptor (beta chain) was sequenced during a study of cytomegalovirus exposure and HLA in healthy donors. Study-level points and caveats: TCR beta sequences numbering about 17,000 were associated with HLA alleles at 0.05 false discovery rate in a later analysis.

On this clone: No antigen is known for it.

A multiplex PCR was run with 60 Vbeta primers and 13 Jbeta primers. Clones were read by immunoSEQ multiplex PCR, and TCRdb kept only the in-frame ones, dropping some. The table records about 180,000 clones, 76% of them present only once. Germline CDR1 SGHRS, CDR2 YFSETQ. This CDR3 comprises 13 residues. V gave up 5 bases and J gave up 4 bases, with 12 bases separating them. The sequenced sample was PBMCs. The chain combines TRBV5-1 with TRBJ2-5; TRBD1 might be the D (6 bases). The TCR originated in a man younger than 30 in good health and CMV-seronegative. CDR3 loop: CASRLDSRETQYF. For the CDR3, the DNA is TGCGCCAGCAGACTGGACAGTCGAGAGACCCAGTACTTC.